This TCR beta chain is drawn from a study of shared T cell receptors in the human thymus. The CDR3 is made up of 13 amino acids. V lost 2 bases and J 5 bases, leaving 8 bases between the germline ends. The germline gives CDR1 SGHTA, CDR2 FQGTGA. Generated by immunoSEQ multiplex PCR, the TCRdb table keeps only in-frame clones and is missing some. The sample has hundreds of thousands of clones; around 87% are singletons. The same sample was also used in a study of human thymus T cells. From that study: Among the donors, all were healthy Finnish infants having corrective surgery for congenital heart defects. Resections were taken during corrective heart surgery, and the thymus tissue came from these. Thymic repertoires from unrelated individuals overlapped highly, related research reported.

The receptor was isolated from a boy under three years old with a congenital heart defect. This chain uses TRBV7-3 with TRBJ2-3; perhaps TRBD2 as D (6 bases). The specimen sequenced was thymocytes. The CDR3 sequence: CASSLEEGDTQYF. Here the CDR3 DNA reads TGTGCCAGCAGCTTAGAGGAGGGAGATACGCAGTATTTT. Filled out from reference TRBV7-3 and TRBJ2-3, the complete variable domain reads GAGVSQTPSNKVTEKGKYVELRCDPISGHTALYWYRQSLGQGPEFLIYFQGTGAADDSGLPNDRFFAVRPEGSVSTLKIQRTERGDSAVYLCASSLEEGDTQYFGPGTRLTVL.